This T cell receptor beta chain appears in the sequencing data of a study of blood T cell repertoires in COVID-19. V lost 0 bases, J lost 1 base, and 9 bases lay in between. CDR1 and CDR2 from the germline V gene are MNHEY and SVGEGT. This CDR3 is built from 16 residues. One Seattle source followed patients from active infection through their disease course. In the study's own analysis: Amplified reference gene primers provided the basis for estimating nucleated cell counts. Profiled with immunoSEQ multiplex PCR; TCRdb holds only in-frame clones, not every one. V, J and clone size are those of that table, while D and trimming were read from the DNA. The sample includes some 25,000 clones, approximately 78% seen only once; the top ten take 2% to 2.5%.

Input material: peripheral blood. This clonotype originated in a woman between 70 and 85 years old with COVID-19, enrolled during active disease. This chain joins TRBV6-2 or TRBV6-3 and TRBJ2-2, with D possibly being TRBD2 (6 bases). For the CDR3, the DNA is TGTGCCAGCAGTTACTCGGGGGGACGGAACACCGGGGAGCTGTTTTTT. Its protein is CASSYSGGRNTGELFF.